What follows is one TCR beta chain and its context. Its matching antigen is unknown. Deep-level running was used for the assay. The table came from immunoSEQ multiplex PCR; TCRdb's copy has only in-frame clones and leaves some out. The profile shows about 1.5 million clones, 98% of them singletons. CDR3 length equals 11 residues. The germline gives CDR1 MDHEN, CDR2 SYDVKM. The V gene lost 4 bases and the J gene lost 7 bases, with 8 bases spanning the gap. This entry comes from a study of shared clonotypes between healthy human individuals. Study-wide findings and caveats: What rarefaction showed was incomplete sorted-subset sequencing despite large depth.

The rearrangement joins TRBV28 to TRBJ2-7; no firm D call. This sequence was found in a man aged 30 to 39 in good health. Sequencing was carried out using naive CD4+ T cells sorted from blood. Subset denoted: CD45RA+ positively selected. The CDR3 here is CASSSDPEQYF. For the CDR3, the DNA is TGTGCCAGCAGTTCCGACCCTGAGCAGTACTTC.